The present T cell receptor (beta chain) was sequenced within a study of blood T cells in healthy people across ages. This CDR3 has 14 amino acids. V was pared by 0 bases and J by 4 bases, with 11 bases between. CDR1 and CDR2 (germline): SGDLS, YYNGEE. With a J-beta primer mix and a sample-barcoded 5' primer, a second PCR ran roughly 6 to 11 cycles. MiXCR, applied by TCRdb to the 5' RACE reads, yields one record per CDR3 protein. Seen here are over 950,000 distinct CDR3 sequences, about two fifths observed once, and the top ten hold about an eighth. The sample taken for sequencing was blood. The rearrangement links TRBV9 to TRBJ2-7; no clear D. The TCR originated in a man aged 18 to 35 in good health. CDR3 protein: CASSVGRYPYEQYF. The CDR3 coding sequence is TGTGCCAGCAGCGTAGGCAGGTATCCTTACGAGCAGTACTTC.